This T cell receptor (beta chain) originates from a study of blood T cell repertoires in COVID-19. This clone was detected a few times. The V gene's germline CDR1 is SGHTA and CDR2 FQGNSA. The CDR3 length is 12 residues. V dropped 7 bases and J dropped 4 bases, with 10 bases sitting between them. In the authors' methods: Amplifying reference gene primers gave estimates of nucleated cell counts. TCRdb's table, derived via immunoSEQ multiplex PCR, lists solely in-frame clones and lacks some. V and J calls and clone size follow that table, whereas D and trimming were derived from the DNA. The sample contains 100,000 to 150,000 clones, over 75% of which appear only once.

Sequencing was done on a sample of peripheral blood. The TCR was taken from a man aged 35-49 years with active or convalescent COVID-19. This chain links TRBV7-2 with TRBJ1-2, with D possibly matching TRBD1 (5 bases). Written as DNA, the CDR3 is TGTGCCAGCACCGGGACTTTCTATGGCTACACCTTC. Protein sequence: CASTGTFYGYTF.